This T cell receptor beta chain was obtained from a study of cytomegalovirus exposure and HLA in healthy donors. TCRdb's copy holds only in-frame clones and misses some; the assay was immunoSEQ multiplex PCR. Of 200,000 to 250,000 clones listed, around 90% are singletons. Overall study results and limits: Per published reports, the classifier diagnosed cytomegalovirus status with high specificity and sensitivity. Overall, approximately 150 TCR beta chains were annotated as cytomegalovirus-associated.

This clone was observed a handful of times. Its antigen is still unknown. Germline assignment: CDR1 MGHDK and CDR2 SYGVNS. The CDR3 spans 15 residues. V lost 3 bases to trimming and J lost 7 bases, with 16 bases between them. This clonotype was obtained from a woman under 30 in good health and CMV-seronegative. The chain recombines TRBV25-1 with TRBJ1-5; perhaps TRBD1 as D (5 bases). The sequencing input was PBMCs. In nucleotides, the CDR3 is TGTGCCAGCAGTGACGGGTCCAGGGAAGGCCAGCCCCAGCATTTT. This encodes CASSDGSREGQPQHF.